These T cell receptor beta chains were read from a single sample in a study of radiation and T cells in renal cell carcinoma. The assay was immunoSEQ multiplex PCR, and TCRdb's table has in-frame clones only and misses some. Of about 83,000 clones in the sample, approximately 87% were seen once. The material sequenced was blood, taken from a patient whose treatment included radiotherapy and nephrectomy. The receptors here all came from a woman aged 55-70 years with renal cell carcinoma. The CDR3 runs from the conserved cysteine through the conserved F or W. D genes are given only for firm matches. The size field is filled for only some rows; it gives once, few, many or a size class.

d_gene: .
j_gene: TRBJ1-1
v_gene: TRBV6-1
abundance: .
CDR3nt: TGTGCCAGCAGTGCATTGAGGGCCGGAACTGAAGCTTTCTTT
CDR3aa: CASSALRAGTEAFF

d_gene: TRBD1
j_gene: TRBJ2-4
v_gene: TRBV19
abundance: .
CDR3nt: TGTGCCAGTAGTATTTGGGCAGGGGGCGTAGAAAACATTCAGTACTTC
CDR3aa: CASSIWAGGVENIQYF

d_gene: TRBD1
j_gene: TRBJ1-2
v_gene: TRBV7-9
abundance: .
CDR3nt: TGTGCCAGCAGCCCATCGACCGACAGGGTCAATGGCTACACCTTC
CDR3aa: CASSPSTDRVNGYTF

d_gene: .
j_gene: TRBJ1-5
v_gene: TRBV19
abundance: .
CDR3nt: TGTGCCAGTAGTCCCCAGCAACGGTCGCCCCAGCATTTT
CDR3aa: CASSPQQRSPQHF

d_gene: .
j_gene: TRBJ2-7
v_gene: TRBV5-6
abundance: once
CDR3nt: TGTGCCAGCAGCTCTTCCTCCTACGAGCAGTACTTC
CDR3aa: CASSSSSYEQYF

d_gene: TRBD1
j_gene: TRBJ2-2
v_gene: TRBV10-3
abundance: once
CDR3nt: TGTGCCATCAGTGGGACAGGGGAGACCGGGGAGCTGTTTTTT
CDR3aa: CAISGTGETGELFF

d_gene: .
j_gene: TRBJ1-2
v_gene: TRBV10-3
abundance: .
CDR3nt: TGTGCCATCAGTGAGTTAGGACCCCTCCAGGATGGCTACACCTTC
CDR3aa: CAISELGPLQDGYTF

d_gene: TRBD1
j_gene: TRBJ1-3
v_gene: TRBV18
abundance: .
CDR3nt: TGTGCCAGCTCACGAGGAGGACAGGGGGCTGGAAACACCATATATTTT
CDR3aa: CASSRGGQGAGNTIYF

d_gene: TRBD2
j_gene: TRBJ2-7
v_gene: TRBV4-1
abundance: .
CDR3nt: TGCGCCAGCAGCCAAGATCGGACTAGCGGGATGGAGCAGAACTTC
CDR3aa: CASSQDRTSGMEQNF

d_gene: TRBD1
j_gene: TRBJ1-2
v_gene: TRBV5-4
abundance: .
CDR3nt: TGTGCCAGCAGCACCATGGGACAGGGAATATATGGCTACACCTTC
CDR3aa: CASSTMGQGIYGYTF

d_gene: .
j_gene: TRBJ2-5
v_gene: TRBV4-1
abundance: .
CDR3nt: TGCGCCAGCAGCGGTGTATATAAACAAGAGACCCAGTACTTC
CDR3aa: CASSGVYKQETQYF

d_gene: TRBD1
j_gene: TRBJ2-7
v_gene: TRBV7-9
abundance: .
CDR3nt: TGTGCCAGCAGCTTAAGGGGACAGGGATCCTACGAGCAGTACTTC
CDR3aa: CASSLRGQGSYEQYF

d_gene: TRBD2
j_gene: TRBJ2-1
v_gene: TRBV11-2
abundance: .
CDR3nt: TGTGCCAGCAGCTTAGACGCGACTAGCGGGGATCCCTCCTACAATGAGCAGTTCTTC
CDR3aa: CASSLDATSGDPSYNEQFF

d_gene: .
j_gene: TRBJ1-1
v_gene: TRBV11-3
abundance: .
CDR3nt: TGTGCCAGCAGCTTAGAGTCGGGGGCTACTGAAGCTTTCTTT
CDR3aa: CASSLESGATEAFF

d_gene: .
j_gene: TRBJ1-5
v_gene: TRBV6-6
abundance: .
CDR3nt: TGTGCCAGCAGGCCGTTTCAGGGGAATCAGCCCCAGCATTTT
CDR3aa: CASRPFQGNQPQHF

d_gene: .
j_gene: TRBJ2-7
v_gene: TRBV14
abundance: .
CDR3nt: TGTGCCAGCAGCTCCGGACTCTCCTACGAGCAGTACTTC
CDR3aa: CASSSGLSYEQYF

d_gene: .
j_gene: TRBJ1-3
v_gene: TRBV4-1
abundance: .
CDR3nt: TGCGCCAGCAGCCAAGAGGGTCCCACCCGTAACTCTGGAAACACCATATATTTT
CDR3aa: CASSQEGPTRNSGNTIYF

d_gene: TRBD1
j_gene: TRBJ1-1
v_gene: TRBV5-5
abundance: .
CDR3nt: TGTGCCAGCAGCTTCACTCGGGACAGCATGAACACTGAAGCTTTCTTT
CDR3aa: CASSFTRDSMNTEAFF

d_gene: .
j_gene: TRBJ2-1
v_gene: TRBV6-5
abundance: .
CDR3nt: TGTGCGACGGTCGGGTCAATCCGCAATGAGCAGTTCTTC
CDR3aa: CATVGSIRNEQFF

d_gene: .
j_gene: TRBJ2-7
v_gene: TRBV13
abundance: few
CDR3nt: TGTGCCAGCAGCTTTCGAGGTCGGGGAGTATACGAGCAGTACTTC
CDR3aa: CASSFRGRGVYEQYF

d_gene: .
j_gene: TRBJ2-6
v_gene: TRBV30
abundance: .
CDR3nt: TGTGCCTGGAGTTACAGGGCTATCGATTCTGGGGCCAACGTCCTGACTTTC
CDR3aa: CAWSYRAIDSGANVLTF

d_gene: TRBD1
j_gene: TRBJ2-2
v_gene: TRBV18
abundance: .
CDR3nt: TGTGCCAGCTCACCGGCCCGGACAGGGGACACCGGGGAGCTGTTTTTT
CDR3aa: CASSPARTGDTGELFF

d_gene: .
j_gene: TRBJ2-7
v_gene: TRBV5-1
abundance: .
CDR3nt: TGCGCCAGCAGCTTGGCTGGACCGCCTAGAGAGCAGTACTTC
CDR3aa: CASSLAGPPREQYF

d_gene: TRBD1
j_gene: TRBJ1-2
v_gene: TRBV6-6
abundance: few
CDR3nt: TGTGCCAGCACCTCAGGGGGCTCCGATGATGGCTACACCTTC
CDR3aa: CASTSGGSDDGYTF

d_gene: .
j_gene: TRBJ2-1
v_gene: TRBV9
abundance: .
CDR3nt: TGTGCCAGCAGCGTGGCTAGCGGAGGGGGGAATGAGCAGTTCTTC
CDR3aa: CASSVASGGGNEQFF

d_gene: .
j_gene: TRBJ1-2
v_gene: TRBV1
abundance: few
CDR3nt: TGCACCAGCAGCTGGACAGGGAAGGATGGCTACACCTTC
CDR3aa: CTSSWTGKDGYTF

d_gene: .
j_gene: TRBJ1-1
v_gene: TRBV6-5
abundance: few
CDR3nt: TGTGCCAGCACCGCGCCAGGGTCAACTGAAGCTTTCTTT
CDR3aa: CASTAPGSTEAFF

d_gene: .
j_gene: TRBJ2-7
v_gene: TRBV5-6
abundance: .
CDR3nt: TGTGCCAGCAGCTGGCAGGAGGGGATCGAGCAGTACTTC
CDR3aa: CASSWQEGIEQYF

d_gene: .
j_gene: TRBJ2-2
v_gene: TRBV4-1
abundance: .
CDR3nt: TGCGCCAGCAGCCATTGGGACACCGGGAAAAACACCGGGGAGCTGTTTTTT
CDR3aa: CASSHWDTGKNTGELFF

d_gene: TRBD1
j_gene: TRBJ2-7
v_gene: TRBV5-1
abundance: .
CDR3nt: TGCGCCAGCAGCTTGACAGGGGGTTACGAGCAGTACTTC
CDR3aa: CASSLTGGYEQYF

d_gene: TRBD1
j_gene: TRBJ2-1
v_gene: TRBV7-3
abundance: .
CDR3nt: TGTGCCAGCAGCTTAGGGACAGGAGACAATGAGCAGTTCTTC
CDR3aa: CASSLGTGDNEQFF

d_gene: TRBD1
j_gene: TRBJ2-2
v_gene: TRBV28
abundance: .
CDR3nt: TGTGCCAGCCGACTAGGACAGGGGAAAACCGGGGAGCTGTTTTTT
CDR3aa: CASRLGQGKTGELFF

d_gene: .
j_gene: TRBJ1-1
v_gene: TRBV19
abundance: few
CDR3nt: TGTGCCAGTGCCGTAGGAAACACTGAAGCTTTCTTT
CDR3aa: CASAVGNTEAFF

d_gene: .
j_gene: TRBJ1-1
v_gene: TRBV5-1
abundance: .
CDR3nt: TGCGCCAGCAGCTCACAGGGCGTCGCTGAAGCTTTCTTT
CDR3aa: CASSSQGVAEAFF

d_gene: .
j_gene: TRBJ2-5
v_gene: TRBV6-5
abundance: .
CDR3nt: TGTGCCAGCAGTCCCCTGAGCCGTAGCCAAGAGACCCAGTACTTC
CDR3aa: CASSPLSRSQETQYF

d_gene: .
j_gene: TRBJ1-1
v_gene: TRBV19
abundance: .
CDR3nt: TGTGCCAGTAGTATAACCAAGCTCGGGTACACTGAAGCTTTCTTT
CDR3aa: CASSITKLGYTEAFF

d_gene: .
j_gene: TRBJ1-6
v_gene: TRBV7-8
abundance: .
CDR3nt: TGTGCCAGCAGCTTAGGCATCAGGAGCTCCTATAATTCACCCCTCCACTTT
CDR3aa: CASSLGIRSSYNSPLHF

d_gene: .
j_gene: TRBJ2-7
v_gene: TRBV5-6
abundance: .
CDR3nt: TGTGCCAGCAGCTTGGGGACATACTACGAGCAGTACTTC
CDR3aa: CASSLGTYYEQYF

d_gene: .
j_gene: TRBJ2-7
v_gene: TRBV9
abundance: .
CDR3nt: TGTGCCAGCAGCCCCCAGACCCCACCGGGCGAGCAGTACTTC
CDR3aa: CASSPQTPPGEQYF

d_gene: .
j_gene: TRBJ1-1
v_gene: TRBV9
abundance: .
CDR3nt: TGTGCCAGCAGCGTAGCGGAGACAGGCGAAGCTTTCTTT
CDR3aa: CASSVAETGEAFF